Detailed here is one T cell receptor beta chain. The data originate from a study of blood T cell repertoires in COVID-19. Turning to the study itself: Samples came from the United States, Italy and Spain, spanning acute and convalescent COVID-19. In each case, the material was cDNA or gDNA derived from T cells, B-cell-depleted T cells, or PBMCs.

Per the authors' pipeline: Counts of nucleated cells, estimated from reference gene primer amplification, were obtained. The data were produced by immunoSEQ multiplex PCR, yet TCRdb's version contains in-frame clones alone and is incomplete. The V and J calls and the clone size are those of that table, but D and trimming were determined from the DNA. This sample carries a few hundred thousand clones, approximately 90% of them seen once, and the ten largest clones take about 0.99%. The CDR3 contains 14 residues. The trim removed 7 bases at V and 4 bases at J, leaving 2 bases unmatched. Germline values: CDR1 SNHLY, CDR2 FYNNEI.

The chain recombines TRBV2 with TRBJ2-2; 11 bases are a match to TRBD1. This sequence originates from a woman in her 40s who had recovered from COVID-19. The sample comprised peripheral blood. The CDR3 region is CASTGTGGTGELFF. As DNA, the CDR3 is TGTGCCAGCACCGGGACAGGGGGCACCGGGGAGCTGTTTTTT.